The 11 T cell receptor beta chains reported below all come from one sample, sequenced in a study of T cell responses to AZD1222 COVID-19 vaccine. TCRdb's copy holds only in-frame clones and misses some; the assay was immunoSEQ multiplex PCR. The sample consists of 70,000 to 95,000 clones, around 89% of them appearing once. The sample was peripheral blood, taken on day 0 of MenACWY control vaccination. The receptor source for this set is an adult in good health.

The V gene is TRBV27, the J gene TRBJ2-2; a possible D gene is TRBD2 (6 bases). Per the germline V gene, CDR1 is MNHEY and CDR2 is SMNVEV (reference sequence). V lost 3 bases to trimming and J lost 1 base, with 9 bases between them. CDR3 length equals 15 residues. As DNA, the CDR3 is TGTGCCAGCAGTTTCGGAGCGGGGAACACCGGGGAGCTGTTTTTT. Translation: CASSFGAGNTGELFF.

J is TRBJ2-7 and V is TRBV29-1; D is possibly TRBD2 (5 bases). The CDR3 loop spans 13 amino acids. V was trimmed by 8 bases and J by 2 bases, leaving 16 bases between them. Germline V CDR1 and CDR2: SQVTM, ANQGSEA. The CDR3 reads CSFSQTGTYEQYF. In DNA, the CDR3 is TGCAGCTTCTCCCAAACCGGGACCTACGAGCAGTACTTC.

The V and J genes are TRBV7-6 and TRBJ2-5; the D is unclear. This CDR3 spans 15 amino acids. V was trimmed by 8 bases and J by 2 bases, leaving 18 bases between them. Germline V gives CDR1 SGHVS, CDR2 FNYEAQ. The CDR3 here is CASGFIPPIQETQYF. The CDR3 region has the DNA TGTGCCAGCGGTTTTATACCTCCGATACAAGAGACCCAGTACTTC.

The gene calls are TRBV4-3 and TRBJ2-3, with 12 positions matching TRBD2. CDR1 is LGHNA, CDR2 YSLEER, per germline. Trimming removed 3 bases from V and 2 bases from J; junction bases left unmatched: 12. The CDR3 length is 19 residues. CDR3 sequence (DNA): TGCGCCAGCAGCCAGCGCGACCTTGGACTAGCGGGGACCACAGATACGCAGTATTTT. Protein product: CASSQRDLGLAGTTDTQYF.

V gene TRBV15 combines with J gene TRBJ1-5; weak D call: TRBD1 (6 bases). The germline CDR1 and CDR2 sequences are LNHNV and YYDKDF (reference sequence). This CDR3 is built from 16 residues. V was clipped by 0 bases and J by 5 bases, with 14 bases between them. CDR3 sequence: CATSRDGAGAHQPQHF. CDR3 nucleotide sequence: TGTGCCACCAGCAGAGATGGTGCAGGGGCACATCAGCCCCAGCATTTT. The full variable domain, rest sourced from reference TRBV15 and TRBJ1-5, is DAMVIQNPRYQVTQFGKPVTLSCSQTLNHNVMYWYQQKSSQAPKLLFHYYDKDFNNEADTPDNFQSRRPNTSFCFLDIRSPGLGDTAMYLCATSRDGAGAHQPQHFGDGTRLSIL.

As DNA, the CDR3 is TGCGCCAGCAGCCGAGGACAGGGTCGCACAGATACGCAGTATTTT. Encoded protein: CASSRGQGRTDTQYF. The chain couples TRBV4-3 to TRBJ2-3; 8 bases fit TRBD1. This CDR3 comprises 15 residues. The germline V gene encodes CDR1 LGHNA and CDR2 YSLEER. The ends lost 4 bases at V and 1 base at J; junction bases unmatched: 4.

CDR3 protein: CASIRGTGELFF. CDR3 sequence (DNA): TGTGCCAGCATCCGGGGAACCGGGGAGCTGTTTTTT. V and J are TRBV2 and TRBJ2-2; TRBD2 might be the D (5 bases). Germline V CDR1 and CDR2: SNHLY, FYNNEI. This CDR3 is built from 12 residues. V was cut by 7 bases and J by 5 bases, with 8 bases left in between.

The J gene is TRBJ1-1, the V gene TRBV20-1; D remains ambiguous. CDR3 length equals 12 residues. Looked up from germline, CDR1 is DFQATT and CDR2 is SNEGSKA (reference sequence). Between the trimmed V and J ends, which lost 3 bases and 7 bases, there was a span of 12 bases. CDR3 coding DNA: TGCAGTGCTAGTGGAAGCCGGTTTGAAGCTTTCTTT. It translates to CSASGSRFEAFF.

The gene calls are TRBV28 and TRBJ1-2; D might be TRBD1 (6 bases). This CDR3 has 13 residues. Germline CDR1 and CDR2: MDHEN and SYDVKM. This chain's CDR3 is CATVTGLNYGYTF. The CDR3 nucleotides read TGTGCAACGGTTACAGGGTTAAACTATGGCTACACCTTC.

The chain carries TRBV9 and TRBJ2-1; TRBD1 matches at 11 bases. The CDR3 consists of 16 residues. V lost 3 bases and J lost 6; bases outside the gene matches: 8. Germline-derived CDR1 and CDR2 are SGDLS and YYNGEE. DNA of the CDR3: TGTGCCAGCAGCGGTTCAGGACAGGGGGCCCGCAATGAGCAGTTCTTC. It codes for CASSGSGQGARNEQFF. The full variable domain, completed using reference TRBV9 and TRBJ2-1, is DSGVTQTPKHLITATGQRVTLRCSPRSGDLSVYWYQQSLDQGLQFLIQYYNGEERAKGNILERFSAQQFPDLHSELNLSSLELGDSALYFCASSGSGQGARNEQFFGPGTRLTVL.

The genes are TRBV5-1 and TRBJ2-1, with 10 positions matching TRBD1. Germline CDR1 SGHRS, CDR2 YFSETQ. This CDR3 is 15 amino acids long. Unmatched junction bases numbered 6, after V lost 3 bases and J lost 6 bases. The CDR3 nucleotides are TGCGCCAGCAGCTATGGACAGGGGGGGAGCAATGAGCAGTTCTTC. Translated, it gives CASSYGQGGSNEQFF.